This T cell receptor (beta chain) derives from a study of blood T cell repertoires in COVID-19. Study summary: COVID-19 samples collected from the United States, Italy and Spain covered acute and convalescent phases. T cells, B-cell-depleted T cells, or PBMCs supplied cDNA or gDNA.

Per the original methods: The authors estimated nucleated cell counts from reference gene primer amplification. Profiled with immunoSEQ multiplex PCR; TCRdb holds only in-frame clones, not every one. The DNA was the basis for D and trimming; V, J and clone size are from that table. The data hold about 58,000 clones, with approximately 80% observed a single time. This CDR3 has 15 residues. J lost 4 bases, V lost 3 bases, and 6 bases had no gene match. CDR1 is SGDLS and CDR2 is YYNGEE in the germline V gene. This TCR derives from a human donor in a cohort sampled during active COVID-19. The sequencing input was peripheral blood. The chain has TRBV9 and TRBJ2-5, with 10 bases fitting TRBD2. The CDR3 coding sequence is TGTGCCAGCAGCGAGGTAGCGGGAGGCGGAGAGACCCAGTACTTC. Translated, it gives CASSEVAGGGETQYF.